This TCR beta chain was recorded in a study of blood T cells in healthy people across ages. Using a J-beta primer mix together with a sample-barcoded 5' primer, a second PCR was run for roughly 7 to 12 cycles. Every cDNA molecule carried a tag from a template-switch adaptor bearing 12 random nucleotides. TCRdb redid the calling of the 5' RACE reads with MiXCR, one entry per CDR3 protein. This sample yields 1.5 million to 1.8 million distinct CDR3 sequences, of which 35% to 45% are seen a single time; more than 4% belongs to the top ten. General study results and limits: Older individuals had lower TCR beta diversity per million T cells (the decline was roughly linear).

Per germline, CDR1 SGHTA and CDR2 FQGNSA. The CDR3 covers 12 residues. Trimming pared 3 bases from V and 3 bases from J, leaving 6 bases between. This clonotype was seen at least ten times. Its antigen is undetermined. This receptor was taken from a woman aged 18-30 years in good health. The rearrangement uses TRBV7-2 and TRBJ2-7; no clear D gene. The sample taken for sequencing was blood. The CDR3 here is CASSLVDYEQYF. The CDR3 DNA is TGTGCCAGCAGCTTGGTGGACTACGAGCAGTACTTC.